The TCR beta chain described here comes from a study of blood T cell repertoires in COVID-19. Study-level background: Samples came from the United States, Italy and Spain, spanning acute and convalescent COVID-19. Nucleic acid was either cDNA or gDNA, and it came from T cells, B-cell-depleted T cells, or PBMCs.

The authors' processing: Estimation of nucleated cell counts relied on the amplification of reference gene primers. This table comes from immunoSEQ multiplex PCR, and its TCRdb copy is limited to in-frame clones, with some not included. V, J and clone size were drawn from that table, and D and trimming were deduced from the DNA. Of around 27,000 clones listed, 75% to 90% were seen once; the top ten hold roughly a tenth. The sample comprised peripheral blood. The source is a man aged 60 to 75 with acute or convalescent COVID-19.

The CDR3 region has the DNA TGTGCCAGCAGTCCGATGGGACTCGCGAGGAGGGATGAAAAACTGTTTTTT. This codes for CASSPMGLARRDEKLFF. The chain has TRBV28 and TRBJ1-4; perhaps TRBD1 as D (5 bases). CDR3 length: 17 amino acids. V lost 5 bases and J lost 6, with 22 bases in between. CDR1 and CDR2 (germline): MDHEN, SYDVKM.